This T cell receptor (beta chain) was captured by sequencing in a study of blood T cell repertoires in COVID-19. The overall study: The United States, Italy and Spain were the sources of the acute and convalescent COVID-19 samples. Sample material is recorded as cDNA or gDNA derived from T cells, B-cell-depleted T cells, or PBMCs.

Per the study methods: Amplified reference gene primers provided the basis for estimating nucleated cell counts. Measured with immunoSEQ multiplex PCR; TCRdb has only the in-frame clones, and not every one. Clonal size and the V and J genes are those of that table, whereas D and trimming came from the DNA. This table holds some 49,000 clones, approximately 85% found once. Only a few counts were recorded for this clone. CDR1 SQVTM and CDR2 ANQGSEA come from the germline V gene. Losses at the gene ends were 6 bases for V and 2 bases for J; bases not matched to a gene: 13. The CDR3 is 16 amino acids. Sequencing used peripheral blood. This clonotype was sampled from a woman aged 55-75 years with acute or convalescent COVID-19. The chain couples TRBV29-1 to TRBJ1-2; 9 positions match TRBD1. CDR3 nucleotides: TGCAGCGTAGGATTACAGGGGGCATACGTAAACTATGGCTACACCTTC. This gives the protein CSVGLQGAYVNYGYTF.